The 7 T cell receptor beta chains presented below share a single source sample, sequenced in a study of tumor and adjacent non-tumor tissue in lung cancer. RNA was extracted from bulk tissue without any cell sorting. The library came from three nested PCR rounds adapted from ARM-PCR protocols. Using its own MiXCR run on the multiplex PCR reads, TCRdb lists one record per CDR3 protein. The sample holds some 90,000 distinct CDR3 sequences, about 66% seen once. The sample taken for sequencing was lung tumor tissue. These receptors came from a man in his 70s with non-small cell lung cancer.

This clonotype was recorded many times. The J gene is TRBJ2-1, the V gene TRBV5-1; D unclear. The V gene lost 0 bases and the J gene lost 7 bases, with 8 bases spanning the gap. From germline, CDR1 is SGHRS and CDR2 YFSETQ. This CDR3 contains 13 residues. CDR3 in amino acids: CASSLVGWNEQFF. CDR3 bases: TGCGCCAGCAGCTTGGTTGGTTGGAATGAGCAGTTCTTC.

For this clonotype: Germline and junction disagree at one end, which may indicate a read error. This chain joins TRBV12-3 or TRBV12-4 and TRBJ2-7; D uncertain. CDR3 length: 12 amino acids. CDR3 residues: CASSKTWIEQYF. As DNA, the CDR3 is TGTGCCAGCAGTAAAACATGGATCGAGCAGTATTTC.

The rearrangement joins TRBV4-2 to TRBJ2-7; D is uncertain. Germline assignment: CDR1 LGHNA and CDR2 YNFKEQ. CDR3 length: 13 amino acids. The V end lost 3 bases, the J end lost 2 bases, and 8 bases lay between the germline ends. The chain's CDR3 is CASSQLVTYEQYF. In DNA form, the CDR3 reads TGTGCCAGCAGCCAGCTCGTCACCTACGAGCAGTACTTC.

This clonotype was seen repeatedly, ten times or more. The chain couples TRBV29-1 to TRBJ2-7, with 8 nucleotides matching TRBD1. CDR1 is SQVTM and CDR2 is ANQGSEA in the germline V gene. Trimming at V came to 4 bases and at J to 6 bases, leaving 8 bases not matched to a gene. CDR3 length equals 13 residues. CDR3 loop: CSVARTGTSEQYF. CDR3 bases: TGCAGCGTTGCACGGACAGGGACCTCCGAGCAGTACTTC.

The chain employs TRBV28 and TRBJ2-4; 7 bases align to TRBD1. J gave up 0 bases and V 8 bases, and 7 bases lay outside the gene matches. The CDR3 length is 15 residues. Germline V gene lookup returns CDR1 MDHEN and CDR2 SYDVKM. The DNA of the CDR3 is TGTGCCAGCTCACGGGGACAGATAGCCAAAAACATTCAGTACTTC. It encodes CASSRGQIAKNIQYF.

A remark on this clonotype: A read error may be the cause here, since a much bigger clone is one base away. This sequence joins TRBV20-1 and TRBJ2-1; D is unresolved. Germline CDR1 reads DFQATT; CDR2 reads SNEGSKA (reference sequence). The CDR3 has 12 amino acids. The V end lost 1 base, the J end lost 10 bases, and 11 bases lay between the germline ends. Here the CDR3 reads CSARGMVREQFF. As DNA, the CDR3 is TGCAGTGCTAGAGGGATGGTGAGAGAGCAGTTCTTC.

This chain uses TRBV6-2 or TRBV6-3 with TRBJ2-3; 8 bases line up with TRBD2. The CDR3 is 19 residues long. CDR1 and CDR2 (germline): MNHEY, SVGEGT. Trimming removed 9 bases from V and 10 bases from J; junction bases left unmatched: 30. The CDR3 protein is CASSFPGTRGGPIADSQYF. Here the CDR3 DNA reads TGTGCCAGTAGCTTCCCCGGGACCCGGGGGGGGCCGATTGCGGATTCGCAGTATTTT.